Listed here are 19 T cell receptor beta chains from one sample, sequenced in a study of T cell responses to AZD1222 COVID-19 vaccine. The repertoire was sequenced with immunoSEQ multiplex PCR; TCRdb's copy has only in-frame clones and lacks some. The sample consists of more than 100,000 clones, 85% to 95% of them appearing once. Sequenced here: peripheral blood, sampled on day 0 of AZD1222 vaccination. These receptors all come from an adult in good health.

The V gene is TRBV9, the J gene TRBJ1-5; D might be TRBD1 (5 bases). The CDR3 covers 14 residues. V was shortened by 3 bases and J by 0 bases, with 7 bases between the two germline ends. Germline values: CDR1 SGDLS, CDR2 YYNGEE. The CDR3 loop reads CASSAQGSNQPQHF. In DNA, the CDR3 is TGTGCCAGCAGCGCGCAGGGTAGCAATCAGCCCCAGCATTTT.

The V call is TRBV6-2 or TRBV6-3, the J call TRBJ2-3, with unresolved D. The CDR3 sequence is 14 residues long. From germline, CDR1 is MNHEY and CDR2 SVGEGT. V lost 0 bases and J 13 bases, leaving 17 bases between the germline ends. In nucleotides, the CDR3 is TGTGCCAGCAGTTACTCGGAACTGGCGATTAGGGAGTATTTT. The encoded protein is CASSYSELAIREYF.

This chain uses TRBV11-3 with TRBJ2-2, with a weak D call TRBD2 (7 bases). Trimming left V 7 bases short and J 4 bases short, with 16 bases between. The CDR3 length is 15 residues. Germline V gene lookup returns CDR1 SGHNT and CDR2 YENEEA. The CDR3 loop is CASTWGGAPTGELFF. The CDR3, as DNA: TGTGCCAGCACCTGGGGGGGGGCGCCCACCGGGGAGCTGTTTTTT.

V is TRBV6-2 or TRBV6-3 and J is TRBJ2-2; D gene ambiguous. V was trimmed by 6 bases and J by 3 bases, leaving 11 bases between them. The V gene's germline CDR1 is MNHEY and CDR2 SVGEGT. This CDR3 region has 14 residues. CDR3 sequence: CASSVGGDTGELFF. In DNA, the CDR3 is TGTGCCAGCAGCGTTGGTGGGGACACCGGGGAGCTGTTTTTT.

The chain recombines TRBV24-1 with TRBJ2-3; a weak D match, TRBD2 (6 bases). Per the germline V gene, CDR1 is KGHDR and CDR2 is SFDVKD. Trimming left V 2 bases short and J 1 base short, with 9 bases between. The CDR3 has 15 amino acids. CDR3: CATSDYGGGTDTQYF. The CDR3, as DNA: TGTGCCACCAGTGATTACGGCGGGGGCACAGATACGCAGTATTTT.

CDR3 protein: CASSLGLAGGPADEQYF. In DNA form, the CDR3 reads TGTGCCAGCAGCTTGGGATTAGCGGGGGGGCCGGCGGACGAGCAGTACTTC. The V call is TRBV7-6, the J call TRBJ2-7, with TRBD2 matching over 11 bases. The ends lost 3 bases at V and 5 bases at J; junction bases unmatched: 12. This CDR3 contains 17 residues. In germline, CDR1 is SGHVS, CDR2 FNYEAQ.

The gene calls are TRBV11-2 and TRBJ1-4; no firm D call. This CDR3 has 18 amino acids. Trimming pared 1 base from V and 0 bases from J, leaving 15 bases between. The germline gives CDR1 SGHAT, CDR2 FQNNGV. The CDR3 nucleotides read TGTGCCAGCAGCTTAGTGGGCCCCAGTGGGGCAACTAATGAAAAACTGTTTTTT. This codes for CASSLVGPSGATNEKLFF.

Only one count was recorded for this clone. The gene calls are TRBV5-4 and TRBJ1-1; TRBD1 might be the D (6 bases). The V and J ends lost 4 bases and 4 bases respectively, with 11 bases between them. The CDR3 loop spans 13 amino acids. Germline lookup yields CDR1 SGHNT and CDR2 YYREEE (reference sequence). CDR3 in DNA: TGTGCCAGCAGCCAGGACAGCCCCACTGAAGCTTTCTTT. Its translation is CASSQDSPTEAFF.

The chain joins TRBV2 to TRBJ2-1; 9 positions agree with TRBD2. The CDR3 extends over 15 amino acids. Unmatched junction bases numbered 7, after V lost 7 bases and J lost 3 bases. In germline, CDR1 is SNHLY, CDR2 FYNNEI. In DNA form, the CDR3 reads TGTGCCAGCACTCAGCTAGCGGGACTCTACAATGAGCAGTTCTTC. This sequence encodes CASTQLAGLYNEQFF.

The chain combines TRBV6-4 with TRBJ2-1, with TRBD2 matching over 7 bases. The germline V gene has CDR1 MRHNA and CDR2 SNTAGT. J lost 5 bases, V lost 3 bases, and 4 bases had no gene match. CDR3 length: 14 residues. Written as DNA, the CDR3 is TGTGCCAGCAGTGAGGCTAGCGGAAACAATGAGCAGTTCTTC. Translating gives CASSEASGNNEQFF.

The chain carries TRBV9 and TRBJ2-3, with no clear D. The V gene's germline CDR1 is SGDLS and CDR2 YYNGEE. The V end lost 0 bases, the J end lost 2 bases, and 13 bases lay between the germline ends. The CDR3 loop spans 16 amino acids. The CDR3 DNA is TGTGCCAGCAGCGTAGATCCTAAACCTCACACAGATACGCAGTATTTT. Encoded protein: CASSVDPKPHTDTQYF.

This chain joins TRBV6-1 and TRBJ1-2; tentatively, D is TRBD1 (6 bases). Germline V lookup: CDR1 MNHNS, CDR2 SASEGT. This CDR3 comprises 14 residues. The V end lost 2 bases, the J end lost 4 bases, and 11 bases lay between the germline ends. The CDR3 here is CASSEKGGAYGYTF. CDR3 in DNA: TGTGCCAGCAGTGAAAAGGGGGGTGCCTATGGCTACACCTTC.

The V call is TRBV9, the J call TRBJ2-7; 7 bases map to TRBD1. There are 14 residues in the CDR3. The germline gives CDR1 SGDLS, CDR2 YYNGEE. Losses at the gene ends were 4 bases for V and 3 bases for J; bases not matched to a gene: 7. The CDR3 DNA reads TGTGCCAGCAGCCCGGGACAGAGGCACTACGAGCAGTACTTC. Encoded protein: CASSPGQRHYEQYF.

CDR3 bases: TGTGCCAGCAGCTGGGGATCCCATCGCGAGCAGTACTTC. This translates into CASSWGSHREQYF. The rearrangement joins TRBV5-6 to TRBJ2-7; D is uncertain. In germline, CDR1 is SGHDT, CDR2 YYEEEE. The length of the CDR3 is 13 residues. V was trimmed by 3 bases and J by 6 bases, leaving 13 bases between them.

This clone was observed a single time. The rearrangement links TRBV28 to TRBJ2-4, with D unclear. Germline CDR1 is MDHEN and CDR2 is SYDVKM. Trimming removed 1 base from V and 2 bases from J, with 3 bases in between. The CDR3 is made up of 13 amino acids. The CDR3 DNA reads as TGTGCCAGCAGTTTATTGCCCAAAAACATTCAGTACTTC. It codes for CASSLLPKNIQYF.

V usage is TRBV16 and J usage is TRBJ1-3, with D possibly being TRBD1 (5 bases). The V end lost 3 bases, the J end lost 4 bases, and 13 bases lay between the germline ends. Germline CDR1 and CDR2: KGHSY and FQNENV. This CDR3 contains 15 residues. CDR3 protein: CASSHRGTMGNTIYF. The CDR3 DNA sequence: TGTGCCAGCAGCCATCGTGGGACTATGGGAAACACCATATATTTT. Full variable domain (remainder filled in from reference TRBV16 and TRBJ1-3): GEEVAQTPKHLVRGEGQKAKLYCAPIKGHSYVFWYQQVLKNEFKFLISFQNENVFDETGMPKERFSAKCLPNSPCSLEIQATKLEDSAVYFCASSHRGTMGNTIYFGEGSWLTVV.

This clone was counted once. CDR3 nucleotides: TGTGCCAGCAGTTCGTACGGACTGGGCGAGCAGTACTTC. It specifies CASSSYGLGEQYF. The chain links TRBV6-2 or TRBV6-3 to TRBJ2-7, with D maybe TRBD2 (5 bases). The V end was cut by 4 bases, the J end by 6 bases, with 13 bases between. This CDR3 is 13 amino acids long. Germline assignment: CDR1 MNHEY and CDR2 SVGEGT.

The J gene is TRBJ1-3, the V gene TRBV6-2 or TRBV6-3; possibly TRBD1 for D (5 bases). This CDR3 has 14 residues. V was clipped by 6 bases and J by 2 bases, with 11 bases between them. Germline V CDR1 and CDR2: MNHEY, SVGEGT. The CDR3 reads CASSQGATGNTIYF. The CDR3 coding sequence is TGTGCCAGCAGCCAGGGAGCGACTGGAAACACCATATATTTT.

This clone was seen just once. This chain links TRBV7-2 with TRBJ2-7; 7 bases map to TRBD2. CDR1 is SGHTA and CDR2 is FQGNSA in the germline V gene. The CDR3 sequence is 14 residues long. V lost 4 bases to trimming and J lost 6 bases; unmatched junction nucleotides: 9. The CDR3 DNA sequence: TGTGCCAGCAGCTCCCGTGGCGGGAGAGCCGAGCAGTACTTC. Protein: CASSSRGGRAEQYF.